These 10 T cell receptor beta chains were sequenced from one sample in a study of a mutant IDH1 vaccine in newly diagnosed glioma. Only in-frame clones appear in the TCRdb table, and some are missing; sequencing was by immunoSEQ multiplex PCR. Here the sample spans more than 10,000 clones, 70% to 80% being singletons. Documented time point: week 47, end of study. Topical imiquimod was applied with each vaccine dose, which held 300 ug of mutant IDH1 20-mer peptide. Their antigens are not known. The input for sequencing was PBMCs, taken from a glioma patient whose treatment included an IDH1 peptide vaccine. The receptor source for this set is a woman aged 40 to 55 with glioma.

The V call is TRBV6-6, the J call TRBJ2-7; TRBD1 matches at 8 bases. This CDR3 contains 16 residues. The ends lost 4 bases at V and 4 bases at J; junction bases unmatched: 12. Germline-derived CDR1 and CDR2 are MNHNY and SVGAGI (reference sequence). In DNA, the CDR3 is TGTGCCAGCAGTTCCACGGAGAACAGGGGGTCTTACGAGCAGTACTTC. Translation gives CASSSTENRGSYEQYF.

The rearrangement joins TRBV5-6 to TRBJ2-5, with D possibly TRBD1 on 5 matching bases. V was cut by 5 bases and J by 5 bases, with 13 bases left in between. This CDR3 comprises 13 residues. Germline assignment: CDR1 SGHDT and CDR2 YYEEEE. CDR3 loop: CASRRKGPETQYF. The CDR3 DNA reads as TGTGCCAGCAGACGCAAGGGGCCTGAGACCCAGTACTTC. Full variable domain (rest looked up from reference TRBV5-6 and TRBJ2-5): DAGVTQSPTHLIKTRGQQVTLRCSPKSGHDTVSWYQQALGQGPQFIFQYYEEEERQRGNFPDRFSGHQFPNYSSELNVNALLLGDSALYLCASRRKGPETQYFGPGTRLLVL.

V gene TRBV10-2 combines with J gene TRBJ2-7; no definite D call. Germline V gene sequence: CDR1 WSHSY, CDR2 SAAADI. Trimming cost V 2 bases and J 2 bases, with 4 bases left between them. CDR3 length: 12 amino acids. CDR3 loop: CASSELTYEQYF. Written as DNA, the CDR3 is TGCGCCAGCAGTGAGCTCACCTACGAGCAGTACTTC.

The chain is built from TRBV29-1 and TRBJ2-7; D perhaps matches TRBD2 (5 bases). The CDR3 covers 14 residues. The germline V gene has CDR1 SQVTM and CDR2 ANQGSEA. Trimming shortened V by 5 bases and J by 4 bases, and 18 bases separated the two germline ends. Here the CDR3 DNA reads TGCAGCGTTTTTGCTGACCGAGGGATGTACGAGCAGTACTTC. Its protein product is CSVFADRGMYEQYF.

The V gene is TRBV7-2, the J gene TRBJ1-3; D gene ambiguous. The ends were cut back, 1 base at V and 4 bases at J, with 2 bases in the middle. The CDR3 contains 12 residues. Germline V gives CDR1 SGHTA, CDR2 FQGNSA. In nucleotides, the CDR3 is TGTGCCAGCAGCTTAGTGGGAAACACCATATATTTT. This sequence encodes CASSLVGNTIYF.

This chain links TRBV6-1 with TRBJ2-7; D gene unclear. Germline CDR1 MNHNS, CDR2 SASEGT. The CDR3 runs to 11 residues. Deletions cut 0 bases from V and 7 bases from J, with 4 bases between. The CDR3 sequence: CASSEAKEQYF. The CDR3 coding sequence is TGTGCCAGCAGTGAAGCCAAGGAGCAGTACTTC.

The chain has TRBV29-1 and TRBJ2-1, with 12 nucleotides matching TRBD2. This CDR3 spans 13 amino acids. Germline V gives CDR1 SQVTM, CDR2 ANQGSEA. J was trimmed by 8 bases and V by 6 bases; bases with no gene match: 5. The CDR3 sequence is CSVTSGSIYEQFF. In DNA form, the CDR3 reads TGCAGCGTGACTAGCGGGAGTATATATGAGCAGTTCTTC.

The chain recombines TRBV5-4 with TRBJ1-1; D uncertain. The CDR3 runs to 13 residues. V lost 2 bases to trimming and J lost 3 bases, with 8 bases between them. CDR1 SGHNT and CDR2 YYREEE come from the germline V gene (reference sequence). The CDR3 sequence is CASSFGRDTEAFF. CDR3 DNA sequence: TGTGCCAGCAGCTTTGGGCGGGACACTGAAGCTTTCTTT.

The chain employs TRBV11-2 and TRBJ2-4; the match to TRBD1 covers 9 bases. The CDR3 sequence is 15 residues long. Germline V gives CDR1 SGHAT, CDR2 FQNNGV. V lost 0 bases to trimming and J lost 6 bases; unmatched junction nucleotides: 3. This chain's CDR3 is CASSLDWDRVNIQYF. DNA for the CDR3: TGTGCCAGCAGCTTAGATTGGGACAGGGTAAACATTCAGTACTTC.

CDR3 loop: CAISDSTLREPEAFF. For the CDR3, the DNA is TGTGCCATCAGTGATTCTACCCTAAGAGAACCTGAAGCTTTCTTT. The V call is TRBV10-3, the J call TRBJ1-1; D is unresolved. The length of the CDR3 is 15 residues. Between the trimmed V and J ends, which lost 3 bases and 6 bases, there was a span of 17 bases. CDR1 is ENHRY and CDR2 is SYGVKD in the germline V gene.